Given below is one T cell receptor beta chain in context. V was clipped by 0 bases and J by 2 bases, with 5 bases between them. This CDR3 contains 13 residues. Germline V CDR1 and CDR2: SGHRS, YFSETQ. Regarding treatment: treatment-naive control, cytoreductive nephrectomy. Only in-frame clones appear in the TCRdb table, and some are missing; sequencing was by immunoSEQ multiplex PCR. Seen here are 25,000 or so clones, more than 50% observed once, and the top ten hold roughly 22%. This specimen comes from a study of radiation and T cells in renal cell carcinoma. This receptor was taken from a human donor with renal cell carcinoma. This specimen was tumor tissue, taken from a patient whose treatment was nephrectomy without radiotherapy. The chain carries TRBV5-1 and TRBJ1-1; D unclear. CDR3 protein: CASSLEPNTEAFF. CDR3 DNA sequence: TGCGCCAGCAGCTTGGAGCCAAACACTGAAGCTTTCTTT.